One and the same sample provided the 15 T cell receptor beta chains below, sequenced in a study of blood T cell repertoires in COVID-19 (dated by TCRdb to the early 2020s). The library was made by the immunoSEQ multiplex PCR assay. TCRdb obtained this table from immuneACCESS and retained in-frame rearrangements with V and J assigned. These tables miss some clones; where compared with another copy, unresolved V genes account for less than half of the shortfall, and the remainder is unexplained. For this sample the table gives hundreds of thousands of clones, of which 70% to 90% were detected only once. Around 3% of the sample rests with the top ten. Sequencing was carried out using peripheral blood. These receptors were collected from a human donor in a cohort sampled during active COVID-19.

The V and J genes are TRBV4-2 and TRBJ2-1; the D gene is possibly TRBD1 (7 bases). This CDR3 has 17 amino acids. V lost 1 base and J lost 2, with 15 bases in between. In germline, CDR1 is LGHNA, CDR2 YNFKEQ. The CDR3, as DNA: TGTGCCAGCAGCCAAGTAAGGACAGGCGGGGCCTACAATGAGCAGTTCTTC. It yields the protein CASSQVRTGGAYNEQFF.

The CDR3 sequence is CASSPDRTNYEQYF. In DNA, the CDR3 is TGTGCCAGCAGCCCGGACAGGACCAACTACGAGCAGTACTTC. The chain is built from TRBV11-3 and TRBJ2-7, with TRBD1 matching 7 bases. The length of the CDR3 is 14 residues. Unmatched junction bases numbered 7, after V lost 5 bases and J lost 3 bases. Germline V gives CDR1 SGHNT, CDR2 YENEEA.

The gene calls are TRBV30 and TRBJ1-2; D possibly corresponds to TRBD1 (6 bases). Germline V lookup: CDR1 GTSNPN, CDR2 SVGIG (reference sequence). The CDR3 covers 13 residues. With 2 bases removed from V and 2 bases from J, the gap between germline ends came to 9 bases. CDR3 loop: CAWSRQGNYGYTF. DNA of the CDR3: TGTGCCTGGAGTCGGCAGGGGAACTATGGCTACACCTTC.

V and J are TRBV19 and TRBJ2-1, with a weak D call TRBD2 (5 bases). CDR3 length: 16 amino acids. Trimming removed 1 base at V and 5 bases at J, with 15 bases between. CDR1 and CDR2 from the germline V gene are LNHDA and SQIVND (reference sequence). The CDR3 nucleotides are TGTGCCAGTAGTATAGTGTGGGCGGGTGGAAACAATGAGCAGTTCTTC. Translated, it gives CASSIVWAGGNNEQFF.

CDR3 region: CASSWGLAGGGYQETQYF. CDR3 sequence (DNA): TGTGCCAGCAGCTGGGGACTAGCGGGAGGCGGGTACCAAGAGACCCAGTACTTC. The V call is TRBV9, the J call TRBJ2-5; 15 bases align to TRBD2. There are 18 residues in the CDR3. Germline assignment: CDR1 SGDLS and CDR2 YYNGEE. V lost 4 bases to trimming and J lost 0 bases; unmatched junction nucleotides: 7.

The chain links TRBV28 to TRBJ2-7, with 9 positions matching TRBD1. Trimming at V came to 5 bases and at J to 7 bases, leaving 30 bases not matched to a gene. Germline V gene sequence: CDR1 MDHEN, CDR2 SYDVKM. The CDR3 loop spans 21 amino acids. The CDR3 here is CASSPPTAPFRVGTGPLEQYF. CDR3 bases: TGTGCCAGCAGTCCGCCTACTGCCCCTTTTCGTGTCGGGACAGGGCCCCTTGAGCAGTACTTC.

The chain combines TRBV5-1 with TRBJ2-5, with no clear D. The CDR3 covers 13 residues. Trimming stripped 3 bases from V and 5 bases from J, with 11 bases between. Germline V gene data show CDR1 as SGHRS and CDR2 as YFSETQ. The CDR3 DNA reads TGCGCCAGCAGCTCGCAGGATGGGGAGACCCAGTACTTC. This translates into CASSSQDGETQYF. The complete variable domain, with remaining parts taken from reference TRBV5-1 and TRBJ2-5, reads KAGVTQTPRYLIKTRGQQVTLSCSPISGHRSVSWYQQTPGQGLQFLFEYFSETQRNKGNFPGRFSGRQFSNSRSEMNVSTLELGDSALYLCASSSQDGETQYFGPGTRLLVL.

This clone was seen only a few times. The genes are TRBV9 and TRBJ2-2, with 11 positions matching TRBD2. The CDR3 spans 17 residues. Unmatched junction bases numbered 9, after V lost 4 bases and J lost 4 bases. Germline CDR1 reads SGDLS; CDR2 reads YYNGEE. This CDR3 reads CASSLGTSGGITGELFF. The CDR3 DNA follows: TGTGCCAGCAGCTTAGGGACTAGCGGAGGAATCACCGGGGAGCTGTTTTTT.

The rearrangement joins TRBV7-9 to TRBJ2-7; 7 bases match TRBD1. CDR3 length: 13 residues. CDR1 is SEHNR, CDR2 FQNEAQ, per germline (reference sequence). With V trimmed by 5 bases and J by 3 bases, 4 bases remained unmatched. CDR3 DNA: TGTGCCAGCAGCCCGACAGGGCGCTACGAGCAGTACTTC. Translation: CASSPTGRYEQYF.

The chain employs TRBV10-1 and TRBJ2-7, with TRBD2 matching over 12 bases. The ends lost 4 bases at V and 3 bases at J; junction bases unmatched: 1. Germline loops: CDR1 WNHNN, CDR2 SYGVQD (reference sequence). The CDR3 spans 14 residues. The CDR3 spells CASSAGLAGYEQYF. The CDR3 bases are TGCGCCAGCAGTGCGGGACTAGCGGGCTACGAGCAGTACTTC.

The rearrangement links TRBV2 to TRBJ2-5; D gene uncertain. Germline CDR1 SNHLY, CDR2 FYNNEI. This CDR3 region has 13 residues. The V end was cut by 6 bases, the J end by 3 bases, with 11 bases between. This chain's CDR3 is CASRDAAKETQYF. The CDR3 DNA sequence: TGTGCCAGCAGAGATGCGGCTAAAGAGACCCAGTACTTC.

The V and J genes are TRBV7-2 and TRBJ2-7; D may be TRBD2 (6 bases). Germline-derived CDR1 and CDR2 are SGHTA and FQGNSA. This CDR3 spans 13 amino acids. The germline V and J ends were trimmed by 7 bases and 6 bases, with 16 bases remaining between them. The CDR3 region is CASTLKAGLEQYF. CDR3 in DNA: TGTGCCAGCACCCTAAAGGCGGGGCTCGAGCAGTACTTC.

The chain couples TRBV7-3 to TRBJ2-7, with 9 bases fitting TRBD2. In germline, CDR1 is SGHTA, CDR2 FQGTGA. Trimming took 2 bases from V and 1 from J; bases not matched to a gene: 3. The CDR3 loop spans 15 amino acids. CDR3 loop: CASSLGLAGSYEQYF. CDR3 sequence (DNA): TGTGCCAGCAGCTTAGGGCTAGCGGGGTCCTACGAGCAGTACTTC.

The rearrangement joins TRBV3-1 (or the pseudogene TRBV3-2) to TRBJ2-1, with 11 nucleotides matching TRBD2. V lost 3 bases to trimming and J lost 6 bases; unmatched junction nucleotides: 13. Germline V gives CDR1 LGHDT, CDR2 YNNKEL (reference sequence). This CDR3 contains 18 residues. CDR3 nucleotides: TGTGCCAGCAGCCATCCTCGGCAAGGAACTAGCGGGAGCAATGAGCAGTTCTTC. Amino acids: CASSHPRQGTSGSNEQFF.

A few counts support this clone. The chain carries TRBV4-2 and TRBJ2-5, with 7 bases aligning to TRBD2. Germline values: CDR1 LGHNA, CDR2 YNFKEQ. The J segment lost 4 bases and the V segment lost 1 base, leaving 9 bases of the junction unmatched. The CDR3 runs to 16 residues. The CDR3 DNA reads TGTGCCAGCAGCCAAGGTGCGGCGGGGGAACTAGAGACCCAGTACTTC. This gives the protein CASSQGAAGELETQYF.